This TCR beta chain was documented in a study of identical twins. Study observations and caveats: Invariant cells of the MAIT and iNKT types might have partly distorted the zero-insertion analyses. Interpretation of the results relied on cross-sectional statistical analysis and not on following the same donors. Twin sharing of out-of-frame TCR alpha was underestimated by models in monozygotic pairs.

About this clonotype: Its antigen is unidentified.

Germline V CDR1 and CDR2: SGDLS, YYNGEE. CDR3 length equals 14 residues. The V and J ends lost 2 bases and 3 bases respectively, with 10 bases between them. Addition of a universal primer site occurred through template switching, and cDNA carried unique molecular identifiers. From the 5' RACE reads, TCRdb called clonotypes with MiXCR, one entry per CDR3 protein. The sample contains some 570,000 distinct CDR3 sequences, about 22% of which appear only once. These data were also reused for a study on yellow fever vaccine responses in identical twins.

The receptor's source is a woman under 30 in good health. The rearrangement joins TRBV9 to TRBJ2-3; D is unresolved. The sequencing sample was made of CD4+ T cells sorted from blood. This CDR3 reads CASSVLSQTDTQYF. Written as DNA, the CDR3 is TGTGCCAGCAGCGTCCTGTCCCAGACAGATACGCAGTATTTT.